The clone carrying this T cell receptor beta chain was seen a few times. Its antigen is not identified. This specimen comes from a study of T-cell memory formation after mild COVID-19. V lost 1 base and J lost 5; bases outside the gene matches: 8. The CDR3 spans 16 residues. Germline CDR1 and CDR2: SGHVS and FNYEAQ. The authors produced TCR alpha and TCR beta cDNA libraries with sample barcodes and UMIs by 5'RACE using constant-segment primers. MiXCR was run by TCRdb on the 5' RACE reads, yielding one entry per CDR3 protein. This sample has under 550,000 distinct CDR3 sequences, with around a sixth found just once. Study findings and constraints: Clones that contracted from day 15 to 85 had balanced CD4/CD8; later expanders were CD4+ biased.

J is TRBJ2-5 and V is TRBV7-6; 9 positions match TRBD2. Material for sequencing was PBMCs or a T cell subset sorted from them (not recorded which). The origin of this receptor is an adult woman who had mild COVID-19 (a few samples of this study predate the infection). Cell type and time point are not known. The CDR3 DNA is TGTGCCAGCAGCTTAGGGGCGGGGGGGCCAGACGAGACCCAGTACTTC. Amino acid sequence: CASSLGAGGPDETQYF.